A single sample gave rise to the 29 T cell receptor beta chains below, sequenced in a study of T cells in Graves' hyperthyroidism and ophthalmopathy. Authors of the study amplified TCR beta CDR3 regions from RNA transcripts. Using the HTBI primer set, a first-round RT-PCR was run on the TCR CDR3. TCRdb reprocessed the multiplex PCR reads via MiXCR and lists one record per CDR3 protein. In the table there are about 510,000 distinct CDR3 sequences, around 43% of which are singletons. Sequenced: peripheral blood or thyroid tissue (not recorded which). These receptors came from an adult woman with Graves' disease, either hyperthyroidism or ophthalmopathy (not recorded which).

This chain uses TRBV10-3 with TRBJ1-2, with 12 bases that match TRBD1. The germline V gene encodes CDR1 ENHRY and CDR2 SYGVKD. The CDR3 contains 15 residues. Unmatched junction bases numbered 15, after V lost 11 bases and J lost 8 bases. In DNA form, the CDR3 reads TGTGCCGCTAGGGGCCCGGGACAGGGGGCGAGCGGCTACACCTTC. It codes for CAARGPGQGASGYTF.

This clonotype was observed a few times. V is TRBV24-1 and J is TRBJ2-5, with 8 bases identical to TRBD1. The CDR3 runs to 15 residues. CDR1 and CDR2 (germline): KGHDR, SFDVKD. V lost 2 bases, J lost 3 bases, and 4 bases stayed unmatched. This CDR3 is CATSDSTGDEETQYF. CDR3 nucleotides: TGTGCCACCAGTGATTCGACAGGGGATGAAGAGACCCAGTACTTC.

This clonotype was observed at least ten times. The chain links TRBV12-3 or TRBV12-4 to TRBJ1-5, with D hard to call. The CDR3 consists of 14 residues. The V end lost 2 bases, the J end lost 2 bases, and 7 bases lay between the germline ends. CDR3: CASSLSYGNQPQHF. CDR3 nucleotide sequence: TGTGCCAGCAGTTTAAGCTATGGCAATCAGCCCCAGCATTTT.

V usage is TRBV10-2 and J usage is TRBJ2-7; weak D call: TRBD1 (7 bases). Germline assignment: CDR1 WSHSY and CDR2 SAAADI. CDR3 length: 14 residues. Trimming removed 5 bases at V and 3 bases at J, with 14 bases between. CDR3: CASSPSGGLYEQYF. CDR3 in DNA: TGCGCCAGCAGTCCATCAGGGGGGCTCTACGAGCAGTACTTC.

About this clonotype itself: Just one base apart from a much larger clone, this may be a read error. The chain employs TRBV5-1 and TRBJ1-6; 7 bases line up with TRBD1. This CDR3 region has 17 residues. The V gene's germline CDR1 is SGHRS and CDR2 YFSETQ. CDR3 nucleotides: TGCGCCGGCAGCTTGGCAGGGGGTAGGAACAATAATTCACCCCTCCACTTT. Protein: CAGSLAGGRNNNSPLHF.

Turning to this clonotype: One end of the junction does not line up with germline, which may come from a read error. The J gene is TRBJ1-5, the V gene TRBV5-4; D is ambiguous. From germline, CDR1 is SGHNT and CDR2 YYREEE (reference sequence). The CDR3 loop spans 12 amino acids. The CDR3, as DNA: TGCGCCAGCAGCCAAGTGGGAGGGCCCCAGCATTTT. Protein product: CASSQVGGPQHF.

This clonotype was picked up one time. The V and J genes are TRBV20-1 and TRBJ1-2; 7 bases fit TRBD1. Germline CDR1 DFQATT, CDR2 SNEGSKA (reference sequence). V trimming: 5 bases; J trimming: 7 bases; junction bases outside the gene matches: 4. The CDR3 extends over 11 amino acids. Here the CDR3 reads CSAPDRAGYTF. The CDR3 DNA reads TGCAGTGCTCCCGACAGGGCTGGCTACACCTTC.

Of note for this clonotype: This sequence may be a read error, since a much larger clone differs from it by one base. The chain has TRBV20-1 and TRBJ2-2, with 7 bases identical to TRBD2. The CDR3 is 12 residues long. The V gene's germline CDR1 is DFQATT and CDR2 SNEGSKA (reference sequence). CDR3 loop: CSTREGPGELFF. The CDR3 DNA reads TGCAGTACTAGGGAGGGACCCGGGGAGCTGTTTTTT.

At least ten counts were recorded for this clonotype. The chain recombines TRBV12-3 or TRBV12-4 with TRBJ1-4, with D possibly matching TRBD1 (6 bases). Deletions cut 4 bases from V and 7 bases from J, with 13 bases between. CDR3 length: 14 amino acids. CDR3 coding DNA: TGTGCCAGCAGTTCGACAGGCGGGGGTGAAAAACTGTTTTTT. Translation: CASSSTGGGEKLFF.

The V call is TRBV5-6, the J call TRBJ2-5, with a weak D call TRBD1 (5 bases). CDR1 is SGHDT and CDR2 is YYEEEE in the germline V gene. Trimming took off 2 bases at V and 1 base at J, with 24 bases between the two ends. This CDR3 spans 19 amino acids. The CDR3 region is CASSFGSLGQTLIQETQYF. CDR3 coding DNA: TGTGCCAGCAGCTTTGGAAGTCTGGGGCAAACTCTGATCCAAGAGACCCAGTACTTC.

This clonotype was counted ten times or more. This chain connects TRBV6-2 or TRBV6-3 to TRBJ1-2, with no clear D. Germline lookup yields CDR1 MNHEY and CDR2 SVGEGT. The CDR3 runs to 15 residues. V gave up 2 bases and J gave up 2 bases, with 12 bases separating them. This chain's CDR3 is CASSYAVEWNYGYTF. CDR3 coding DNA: TGTGCCAGCAGTTACGCTGTAGAGTGGAACTATGGCTACACCTTC.

DNA of the CDR3: TGTGCCGGGCGCGGCCAAGAGACCCAGTACTTC. Encoded protein: CAGRGQETQYF. J is TRBJ2-5 and V is TRBV11-1; D remains unclear. With 11 bases removed from V and 1 base from J, the gap between germline ends came to 8 bases. The germline gives CDR1 SGHAT, CDR2 FQDESV (reference sequence). This CDR3 comprises 11 residues.

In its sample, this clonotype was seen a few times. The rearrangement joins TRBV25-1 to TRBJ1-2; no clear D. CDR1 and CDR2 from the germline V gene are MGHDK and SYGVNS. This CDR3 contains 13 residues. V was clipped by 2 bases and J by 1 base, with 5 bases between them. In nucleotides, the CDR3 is TGTGCCAGCAGTGAAGTGGATAACTATGGCTACACCTTC. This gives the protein CASSEVDNYGYTF.

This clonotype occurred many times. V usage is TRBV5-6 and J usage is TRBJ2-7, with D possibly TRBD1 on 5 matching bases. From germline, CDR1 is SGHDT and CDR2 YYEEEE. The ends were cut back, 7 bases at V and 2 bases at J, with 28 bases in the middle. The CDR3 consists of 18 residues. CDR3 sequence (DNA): TGTGCCAGCGATACAGCTGGGGCGCGGTTCAGCCTAACCTACGAGCAGTACTTC. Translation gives CASDTAGARFSLTYEQYF. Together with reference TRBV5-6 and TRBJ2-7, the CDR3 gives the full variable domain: DAGVTQSPTHLIKTRGQQVTLRCSPKSGHDTVSWYQQALGQGPQFIFQYYEEEERQRGNFPDRFSGHQFPNYSSELNVNALLLGDSALYLCASDTAGARFSLTYEQYFGPGTRLTVT.

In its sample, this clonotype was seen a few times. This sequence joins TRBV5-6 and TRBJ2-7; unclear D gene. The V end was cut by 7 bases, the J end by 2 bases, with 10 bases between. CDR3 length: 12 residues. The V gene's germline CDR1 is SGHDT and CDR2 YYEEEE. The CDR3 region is CASQTLPYEQYF. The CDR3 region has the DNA TGTGCCAGCCAGACGCTTCCCTACGAGCAGTACTTC.

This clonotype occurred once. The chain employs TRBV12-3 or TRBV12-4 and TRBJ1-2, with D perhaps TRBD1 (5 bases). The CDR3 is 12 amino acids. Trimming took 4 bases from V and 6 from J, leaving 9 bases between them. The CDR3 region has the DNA TGTGCCAGCAGTTACGGGACGCATGGCTACACCTTC. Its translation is CASSYGTHGYTF.

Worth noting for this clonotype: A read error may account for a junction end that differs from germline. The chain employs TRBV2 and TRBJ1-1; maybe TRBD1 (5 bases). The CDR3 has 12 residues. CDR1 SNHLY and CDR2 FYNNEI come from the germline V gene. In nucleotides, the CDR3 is TGTGCCAGCCGTGAAAGTGGGACTGAGGCTTTCTTT. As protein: CASRESGTEAFF. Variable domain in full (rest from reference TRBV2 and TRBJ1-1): EPEVTQTPSHQVTQMGQEVILRCVPISNHLYFYWYRQILGQKVEFLVSFYNNEISEKSEIFDDQFSVERPDGSNFTLKIRSTKLEDSAMYFCASRESGTEAFFGQGTRLTVV.

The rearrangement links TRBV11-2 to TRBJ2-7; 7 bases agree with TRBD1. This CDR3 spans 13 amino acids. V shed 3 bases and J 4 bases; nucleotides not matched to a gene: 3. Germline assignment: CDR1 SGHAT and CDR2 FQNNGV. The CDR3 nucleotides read TGTGCCAGCAGCTTGACAGGGAGATACGAGCAGTACTTC. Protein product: CASSLTGRYEQYF.

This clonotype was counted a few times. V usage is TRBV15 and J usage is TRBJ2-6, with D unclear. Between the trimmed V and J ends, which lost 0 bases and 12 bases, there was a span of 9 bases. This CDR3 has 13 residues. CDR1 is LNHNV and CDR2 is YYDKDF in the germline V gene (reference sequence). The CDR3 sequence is CATSRDRFGVLTF. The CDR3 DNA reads TGTGCCACCAGCAGAGATAGGTTCGGCGTCCTGACTTTC.

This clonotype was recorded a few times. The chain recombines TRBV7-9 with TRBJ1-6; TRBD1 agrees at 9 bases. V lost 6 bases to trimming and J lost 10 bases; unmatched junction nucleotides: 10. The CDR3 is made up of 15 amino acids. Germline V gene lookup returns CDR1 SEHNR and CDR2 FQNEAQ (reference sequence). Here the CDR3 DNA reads TGTGCCAGCAGGTCGGGGACAGGGTACGAATCACCCCTCCACTTT. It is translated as CASRSGTGYESPLHF.

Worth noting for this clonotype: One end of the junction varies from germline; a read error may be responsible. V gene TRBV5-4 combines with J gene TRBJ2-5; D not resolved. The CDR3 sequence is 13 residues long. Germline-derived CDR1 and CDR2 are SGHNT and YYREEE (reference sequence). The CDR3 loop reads CARPSSGIETQCF. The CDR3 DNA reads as TGTGCTAGACCGTCTAGTGGGATAGAGACCCAGTGCTTC. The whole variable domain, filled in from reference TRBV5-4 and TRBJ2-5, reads ETGVTQSPTHLIKTRGQQVTLRCSSQSGHNTVSWYQQALGQGPQFIFQYYREEENGRGNFPPRFSGLQFPNYSSELNVNALELDDSALYLCARPSSGIETQCFGPGTRLLVL.

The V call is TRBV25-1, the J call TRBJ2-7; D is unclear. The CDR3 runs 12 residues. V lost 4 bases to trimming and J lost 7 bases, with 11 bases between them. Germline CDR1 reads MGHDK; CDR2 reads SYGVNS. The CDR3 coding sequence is TGTGCCAGCAGTGGCACCCCCTTGGAGCAGTACTTC. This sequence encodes CASSGTPLEQYF.

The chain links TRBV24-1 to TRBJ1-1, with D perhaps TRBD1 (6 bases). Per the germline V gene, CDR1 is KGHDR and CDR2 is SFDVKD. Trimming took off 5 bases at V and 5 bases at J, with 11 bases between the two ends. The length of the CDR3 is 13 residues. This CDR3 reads CATSGGGETEAFF. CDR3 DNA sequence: TGTGCCACCAGTGGAGGGGGGGAGACTGAAGCTTTCTTT.

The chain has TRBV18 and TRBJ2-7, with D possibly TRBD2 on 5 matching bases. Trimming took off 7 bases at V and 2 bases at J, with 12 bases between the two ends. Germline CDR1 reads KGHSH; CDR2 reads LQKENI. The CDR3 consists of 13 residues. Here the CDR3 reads CASWGATPYEQYF. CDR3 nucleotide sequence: TGTGCCAGCTGGGGAGCGACACCCTACGAGCAGTACTTC.

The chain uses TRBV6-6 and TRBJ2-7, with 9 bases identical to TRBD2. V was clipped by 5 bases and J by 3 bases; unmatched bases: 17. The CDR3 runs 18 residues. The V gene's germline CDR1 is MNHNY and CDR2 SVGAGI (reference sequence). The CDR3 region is CASSEEEKREVWVYEQYF. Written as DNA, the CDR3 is TGTGCCAGCAGTGAAGAAGAGAAGCGGGAGGTGTGGGTCTACGAGCAGTACTTC.

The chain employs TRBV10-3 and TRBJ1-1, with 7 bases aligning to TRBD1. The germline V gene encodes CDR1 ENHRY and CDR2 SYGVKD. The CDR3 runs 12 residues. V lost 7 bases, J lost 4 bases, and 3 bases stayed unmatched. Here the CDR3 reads CAINRGGTEAFF. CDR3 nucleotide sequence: TGTGCCATCAACAGGGGTGGCACTGAAGCTTTCTTT.

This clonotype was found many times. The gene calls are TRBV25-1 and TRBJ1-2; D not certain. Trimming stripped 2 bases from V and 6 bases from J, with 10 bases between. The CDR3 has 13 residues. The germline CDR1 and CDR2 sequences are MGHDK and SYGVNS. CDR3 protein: CASSERGKDGYTF. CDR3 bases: TGTGCCAGCAGTGAACGCGGGAAGGATGGCTACACCTTC.

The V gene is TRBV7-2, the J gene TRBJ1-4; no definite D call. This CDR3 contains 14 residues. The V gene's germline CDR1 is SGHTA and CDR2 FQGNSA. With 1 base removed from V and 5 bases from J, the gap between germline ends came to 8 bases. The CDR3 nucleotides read TGTGCCAGCAGCTTAGTTACGGGAAATGAAAAACTGTTTTTT. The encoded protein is CASSLVTGNEKLFF.

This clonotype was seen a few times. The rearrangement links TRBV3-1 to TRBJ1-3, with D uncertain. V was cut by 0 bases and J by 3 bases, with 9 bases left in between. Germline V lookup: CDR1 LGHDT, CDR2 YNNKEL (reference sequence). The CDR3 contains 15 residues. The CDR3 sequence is CASSQDSILGNTIYF. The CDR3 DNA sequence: TGTGCCAGCAGCCAAGATTCCATCCTTGGAAACACCATATATTTT.